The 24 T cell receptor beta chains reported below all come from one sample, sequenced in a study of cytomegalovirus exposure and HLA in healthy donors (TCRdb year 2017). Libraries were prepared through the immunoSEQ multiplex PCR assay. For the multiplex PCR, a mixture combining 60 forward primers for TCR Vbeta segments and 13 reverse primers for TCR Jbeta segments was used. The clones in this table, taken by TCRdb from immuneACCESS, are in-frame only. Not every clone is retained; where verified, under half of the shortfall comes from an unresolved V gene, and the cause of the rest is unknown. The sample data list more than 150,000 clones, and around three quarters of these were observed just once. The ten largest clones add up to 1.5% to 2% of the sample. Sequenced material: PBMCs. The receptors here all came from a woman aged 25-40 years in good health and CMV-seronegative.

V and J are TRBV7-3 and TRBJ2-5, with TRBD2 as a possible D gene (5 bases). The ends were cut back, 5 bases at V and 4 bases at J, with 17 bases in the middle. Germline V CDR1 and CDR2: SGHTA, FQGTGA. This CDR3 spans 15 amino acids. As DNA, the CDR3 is TGTGCCAGCAGCGTCGGCTCGGGGTCTGGAGAGACCCAGTACTTC. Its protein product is CASSVGSGSGETQYF.

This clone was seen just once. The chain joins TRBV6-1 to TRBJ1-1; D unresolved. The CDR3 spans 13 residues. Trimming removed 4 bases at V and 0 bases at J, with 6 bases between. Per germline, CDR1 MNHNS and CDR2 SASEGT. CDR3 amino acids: CASSAQLNTEAFF. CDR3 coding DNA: TGTGCCAGCAGTGCACAGCTGAACACTGAAGCTTTCTTT.

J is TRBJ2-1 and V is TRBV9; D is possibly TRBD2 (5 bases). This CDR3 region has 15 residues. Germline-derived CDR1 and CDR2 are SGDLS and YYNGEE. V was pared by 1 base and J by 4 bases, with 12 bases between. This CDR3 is CASSVRTGNYNEQFF. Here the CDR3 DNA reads TGTGCCAGCAGCGTACGAACGGGGAATTACAATGAGCAGTTCTTC.

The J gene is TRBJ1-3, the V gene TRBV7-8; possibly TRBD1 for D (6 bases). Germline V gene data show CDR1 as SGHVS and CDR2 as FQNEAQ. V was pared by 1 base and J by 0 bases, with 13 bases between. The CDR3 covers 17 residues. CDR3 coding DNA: TGTGCCAGCAGCTTAGGTGTAACAGGGAGCTCTGGAAACACCATATATTTT. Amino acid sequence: CASSLGVTGSSGNTIYF.

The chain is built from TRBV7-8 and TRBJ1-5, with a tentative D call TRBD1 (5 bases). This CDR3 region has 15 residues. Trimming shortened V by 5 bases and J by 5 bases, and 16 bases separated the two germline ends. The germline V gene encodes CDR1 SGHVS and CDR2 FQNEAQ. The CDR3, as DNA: TGTGCCAGCAGCGTCTCGGGGGGGTTGGATCAGCCCCAGCATTTT. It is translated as CASSVSGGLDQPQHF.

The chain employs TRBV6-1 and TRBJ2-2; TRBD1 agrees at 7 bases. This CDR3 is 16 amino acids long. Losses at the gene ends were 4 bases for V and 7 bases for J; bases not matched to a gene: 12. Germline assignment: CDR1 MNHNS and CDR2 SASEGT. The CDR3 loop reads CASSGSDRYSGGELFF. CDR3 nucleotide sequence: TGTGCCAGCAGTGGGTCGGACAGGTATTCCGGCGGGGAGCTGTTTTTT.

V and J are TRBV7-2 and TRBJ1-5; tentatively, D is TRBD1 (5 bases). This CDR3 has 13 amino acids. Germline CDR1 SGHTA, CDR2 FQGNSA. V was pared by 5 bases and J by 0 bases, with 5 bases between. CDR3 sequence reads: CASSRGSNQPQHF. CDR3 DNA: TGTGCCAGCAGCAGGGGTAGCAATCAGCCCCAGCATTTT.

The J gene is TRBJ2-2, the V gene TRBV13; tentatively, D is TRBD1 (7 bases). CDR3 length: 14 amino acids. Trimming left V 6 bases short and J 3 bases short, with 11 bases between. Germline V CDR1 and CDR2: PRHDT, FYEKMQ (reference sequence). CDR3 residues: CASRARGDTGELFF. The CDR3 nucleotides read TGTGCCAGCAGGGCCAGGGGGGACACCGGGGAGCTGTTTTTT.

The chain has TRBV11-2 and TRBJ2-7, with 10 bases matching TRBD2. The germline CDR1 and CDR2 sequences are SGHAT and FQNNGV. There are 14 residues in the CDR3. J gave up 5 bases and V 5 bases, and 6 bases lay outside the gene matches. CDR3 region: CASSPSGGANEQYF. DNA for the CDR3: TGTGCCAGCAGCCCGAGCGGGGGGGCTAACGAGCAGTACTTC.

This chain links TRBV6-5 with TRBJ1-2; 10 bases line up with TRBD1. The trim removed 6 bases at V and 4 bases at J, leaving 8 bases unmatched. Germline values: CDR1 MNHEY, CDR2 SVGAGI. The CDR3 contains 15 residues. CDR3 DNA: TGTGCCAGCAGCCCCTGGGACAGGGGAAGCTATGGCTACACCTTC. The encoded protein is CASSPWDRGSYGYTF.

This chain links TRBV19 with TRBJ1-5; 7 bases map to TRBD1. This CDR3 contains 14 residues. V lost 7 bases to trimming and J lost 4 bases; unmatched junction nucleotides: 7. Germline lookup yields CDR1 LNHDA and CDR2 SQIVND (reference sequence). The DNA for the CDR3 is TGTGCCAGTACCACAGGGGTAGGGAATCAGCCCCAGCATTTT. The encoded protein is CASTTGVGNQPQHF. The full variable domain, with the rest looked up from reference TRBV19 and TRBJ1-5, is DGGITQSPKYLFRKEGQNVTLSCEQNLNHDAMYWYRQDPGQGLRLIYYSQIVNDFQKGDIAEGYSVSREKKESFPLTVTSAQKNPTAFYLCASTTGVGNQPQHFGDGTRLSIL.

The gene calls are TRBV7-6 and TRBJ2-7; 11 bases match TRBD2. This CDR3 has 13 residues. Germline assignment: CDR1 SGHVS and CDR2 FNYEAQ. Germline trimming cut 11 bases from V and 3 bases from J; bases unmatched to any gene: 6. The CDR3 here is CAVTSGTHYEQYF. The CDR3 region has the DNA TGTGCCGTGACTAGCGGGACCCACTACGAGCAGTACTTC.

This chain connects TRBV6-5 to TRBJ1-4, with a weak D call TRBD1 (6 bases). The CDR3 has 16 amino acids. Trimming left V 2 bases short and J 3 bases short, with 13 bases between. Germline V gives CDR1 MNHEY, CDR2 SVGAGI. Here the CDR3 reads CASSYGRGLSNEKLFF. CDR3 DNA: TGTGCCAGCAGTTACGGAAGGGGGTTGTCTAATGAAAAACTGTTTTTT.

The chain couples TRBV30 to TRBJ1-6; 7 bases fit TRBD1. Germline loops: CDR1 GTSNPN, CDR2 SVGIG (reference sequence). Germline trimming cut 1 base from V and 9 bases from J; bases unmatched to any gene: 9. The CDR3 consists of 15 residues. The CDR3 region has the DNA TGTGCCTGGAGTGGCTCGGGACAGCACGGTTCACCCCTCCACTTT. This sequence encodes CAWSGSGQHGSPLHF.

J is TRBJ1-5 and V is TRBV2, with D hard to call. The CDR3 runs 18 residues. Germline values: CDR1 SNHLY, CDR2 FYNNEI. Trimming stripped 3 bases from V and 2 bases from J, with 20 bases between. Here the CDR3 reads CASSDRRRAPEGNQPQHF. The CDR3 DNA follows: TGTGCCAGCAGTGATAGACGTCGGGCACCGGAGGGCAATCAGCCCCAGCATTTT.

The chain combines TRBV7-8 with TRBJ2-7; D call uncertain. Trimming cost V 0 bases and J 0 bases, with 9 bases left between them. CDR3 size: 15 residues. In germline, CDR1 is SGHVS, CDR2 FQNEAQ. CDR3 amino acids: CASSLAEKRSYEQYF. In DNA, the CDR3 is TGTGCCAGCAGCTTAGCGGAAAAGCGCTCCTACGAGCAGTACTTC.

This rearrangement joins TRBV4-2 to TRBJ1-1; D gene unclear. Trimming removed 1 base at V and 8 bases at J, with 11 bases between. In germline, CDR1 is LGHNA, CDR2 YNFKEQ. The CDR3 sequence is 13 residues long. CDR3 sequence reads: CASSQGEGREAFF. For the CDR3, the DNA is TGTGCCAGCAGCCAAGGGGAAGGGAGGGAAGCTTTCTTT.

CDR3: CASSVMGSTDTQYF. Written as DNA, the CDR3 is TGTGCCAGCAGCGTAATGGGCAGTACGGATACGCAGTATTTT. The rearrangement links TRBV9 to TRBJ2-3, with D unresolved. The CDR3 has 14 amino acids. Germline V gene data show CDR1 as SGDLS and CDR2 as YYNGEE. V lost 1 base and J lost 6, with 12 bases in between.

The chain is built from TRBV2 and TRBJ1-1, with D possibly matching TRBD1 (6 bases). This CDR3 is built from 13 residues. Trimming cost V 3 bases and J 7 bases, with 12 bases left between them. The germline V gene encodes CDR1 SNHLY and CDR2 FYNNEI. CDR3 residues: CASSDQGTIEAFF. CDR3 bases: TGTGCCAGCAGTGACCAGGGGACGATTGAAGCTTTCTTT.

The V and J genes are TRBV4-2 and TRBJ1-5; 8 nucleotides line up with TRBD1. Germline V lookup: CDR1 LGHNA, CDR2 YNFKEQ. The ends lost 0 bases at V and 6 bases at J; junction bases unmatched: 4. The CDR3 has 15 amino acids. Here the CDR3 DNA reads TGTGCCAGCAGCCAAGATCCAGGGGGCGGTCAGCCCCAGCATTTT. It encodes CASSQDPGGGQPQHF.

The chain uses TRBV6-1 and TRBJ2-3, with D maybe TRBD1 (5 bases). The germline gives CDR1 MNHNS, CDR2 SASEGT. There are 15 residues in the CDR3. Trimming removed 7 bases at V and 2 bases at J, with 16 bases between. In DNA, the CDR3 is TGTGCCAGCACTCCTCTCAGGGCTGCCACAGATACGCAGTATTTT. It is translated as CASTPLRAATDTQYF.

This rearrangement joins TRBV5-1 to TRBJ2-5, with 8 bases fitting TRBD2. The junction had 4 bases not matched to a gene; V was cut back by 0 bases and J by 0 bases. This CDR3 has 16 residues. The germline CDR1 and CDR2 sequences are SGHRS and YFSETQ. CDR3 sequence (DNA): TGCGCCAGCAGCTTGGCTCCAGCGGGGGACCAAGAGACCCAGTACTTC. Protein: CASSLAPAGDQETQYF.

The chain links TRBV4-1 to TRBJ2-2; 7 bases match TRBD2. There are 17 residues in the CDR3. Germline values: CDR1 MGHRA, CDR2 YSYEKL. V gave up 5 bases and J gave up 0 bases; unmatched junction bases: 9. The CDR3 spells CASSATGAGANTGELFF. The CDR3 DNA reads TGCGCCAGCAGCGCCACCGGGGCGGGGGCGAACACCGGGGAGCTGTTTTTT.

This CDR3 is CASSFDRVGSEAFF. The DNA of the CDR3 is TGTGCCAGCAGCTTCGACAGGGTTGGGTCTGAAGCTTTCTTT. This chain joins TRBV7-3 and TRBJ1-1, with 7 positions matching TRBD1. CDR3 length equals 14 residues. From germline, CDR1 is SGHTA and CDR2 FQGTGA. J lost 6 bases, V lost 3 bases, and 7 bases had no gene match.